This TCR beta chain was identified during a study of technical replicates of blood from a handful of donors. J lost 3 bases, V lost 0 bases, and 8 bases had no gene match. Germline V lookup: CDR1 SQVTM, CDR2 ANQGSEA. CDR3 size: 16 residues. Method: immunoSEQ multiplex PCR; TCRdb's copy keeps in-frame clones and lacks some. The repertoire holds tens of thousands of clones, with about 88% as singletons. The source material was PBMCs. The clonotype originates from a human donor in good health. Some clones in this sample may be carry-over from other donors' samples. V and J are TRBV29-1 and TRBJ2-1; TRBD1 matches at 7 bases. The CDR3 nucleotides are TGCAGCGTTGAAGATTGGGACAGTCGCAGCTACAATGAGCAGTTCTTC. It is translated as CSVEDWDSRSYNEQFF.